What follows describes a single TCR beta chain. Sequenced by immunoSEQ multiplex PCR; TCRdb stores in-frame clones only, minus some. The table shows roughly 73,000 clones, with 70% to 90% occurring only once. The data were obtained in a study of OX40 agonist ivuxolimab in advanced cancers. The CDR3 has 14 amino acids. Germline loops: CDR1 SGDLS, CDR2 YYNGEE. Trimming shortened V by 6 bases and J by 1 base, and 13 bases separated the two germline ends. This chain connects TRBV9 to TRBJ1-1; a possible D gene is TRBD1 (6 bases). This sequence originates from an adult with an advanced solid tumor such as melanoma, head and neck, liver or kidney cancer. The specimen was CD4+ or CD8+ T cells sorted from blood, collected in a trial of the OX40 agonist ivuxolimab. The CDR3 here is CASKGGQANTEAFF. As DNA, the CDR3 is TGTGCCAGCAAAGGGGGGCAGGCGAACACTGAAGCTTTCTTT.